This T cell receptor beta chain was captured in a study of monozygotic twins with inflammatory bowel disease. General study findings and limits: Healthy twins showed more clonotype sharing with others than IBD patients, especially patients with disease activity.

The authors used approximately 3.5 ug of total RNA per TCR library. In eight separate reactions per sample, cDNA was generated. TCRdb reworked the 5' RACE reads into one entry per CDR3 protein, no DNA. The table for this sample gives around 450,000 distinct CDR3 sequences. To note about this clonotype: Its antigen is unknown.

The specimen was blood. The origin of this receptor is a human donor with ulcerative colitis or Crohn's disease, or a healthy co-twin of an affected twin (not recorded which).

CDR3 sequence reads: CAWSVGGVRQTQYF. The chain is built from TRBV30 and TRBJ2-5; TCRdb indicates TRBD2, and absent DNA this call remains unverified. This CDR3 contains 14 residues. Germline CDR1 and CDR2: GTSNPN and SVGIG (reference sequence).